The T cell receptor (beta chain) under discussion was sequenced for a study of T cell responses to AZD1222 COVID-19 vaccine. The study, taken as a whole, reports: With dominance at 160-218 and 743-854, vaccine-associated CD4 TCRs spanned spike.

CDR1 MDHEN and CDR2 SYDVKM come from the germline V gene. This CDR3 comprises 13 residues. Trimming shortened V by 0 bases and J by 6 bases, and 6 bases separated the two germline ends. With respect to this clone: The antigen is not known.

The protocol was immunoSEQ multiplex PCR, while the TCRdb copy is restricted to in-frame clones and leaves out a portion. The table has roughly 120,000 clones, about 89% seen once. The starting material was peripheral blood, obtained 28 days after the second AZD1222 dose. The chain recombines TRBV28 with TRBJ1-5; no clear D gene. This receptor was obtained from an adult who received the AZD1222 COVID-19 vaccine. Written as DNA, the CDR3 is TGTGCCAGCAGTTTATGGATGGGTCAGCCCCAGCATTTT. This translates into CASSLWMGQPQHF.